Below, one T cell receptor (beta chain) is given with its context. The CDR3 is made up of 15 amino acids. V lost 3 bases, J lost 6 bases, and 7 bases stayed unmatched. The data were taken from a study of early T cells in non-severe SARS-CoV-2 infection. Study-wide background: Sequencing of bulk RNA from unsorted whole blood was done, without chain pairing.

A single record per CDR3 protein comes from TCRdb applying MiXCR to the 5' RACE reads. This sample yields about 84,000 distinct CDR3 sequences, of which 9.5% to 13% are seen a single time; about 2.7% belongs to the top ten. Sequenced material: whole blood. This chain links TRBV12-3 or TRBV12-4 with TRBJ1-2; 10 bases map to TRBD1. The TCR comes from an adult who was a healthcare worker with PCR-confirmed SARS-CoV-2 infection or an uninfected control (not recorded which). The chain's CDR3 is CASSFRDRGLNGYTF. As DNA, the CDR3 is TGTGCCAGCAGTTTCCGAGACAGGGGGCTAAATGGCTACACCTTC.